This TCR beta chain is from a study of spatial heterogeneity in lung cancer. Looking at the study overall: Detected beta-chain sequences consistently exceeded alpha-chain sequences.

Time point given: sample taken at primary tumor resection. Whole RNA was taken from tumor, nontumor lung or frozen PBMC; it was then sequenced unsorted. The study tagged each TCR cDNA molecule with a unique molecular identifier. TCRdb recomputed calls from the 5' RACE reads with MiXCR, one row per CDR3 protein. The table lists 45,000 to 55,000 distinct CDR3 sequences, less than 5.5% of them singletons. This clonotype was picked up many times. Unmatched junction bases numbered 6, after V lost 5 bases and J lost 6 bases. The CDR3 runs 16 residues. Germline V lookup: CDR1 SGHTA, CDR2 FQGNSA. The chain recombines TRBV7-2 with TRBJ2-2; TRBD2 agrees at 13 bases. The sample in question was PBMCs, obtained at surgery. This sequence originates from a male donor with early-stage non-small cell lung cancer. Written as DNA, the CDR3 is TGTGCCAGCAGCCTACTAGCGGGAGGGCCCTCCGGGGAGCTGTTTTTT. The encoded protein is CASSLLAGGPSGELFF.